This TCR beta chain was identified in a study of tumor-infiltrating lymphocytes in primary liver carcinoma. Broader study findings: Just around 8-25% of top clones spanned all five tumor regions. Overlap in tumor-adjacent and tumor-blood pairs fell below that of tumor region pairs.

TCR beta cDNA was reverse-transcribed from 500 to 550 ng of total RNA. The reaction used a constant-region primer and ProtoScript II reverse transcriptase. Three nested multiplex PCR rounds of slightly modified ARM-PCR generated TCR beta libraries. Amplification in the first two PCR rounds was performed using TRBV1-TRBV30 forward primers and a C-beta reverse primer for approximately 10 cycles each. TCRdb re-called the multiplex PCR reads through MiXCR, storing one row per CDR3 protein. In the table there are roughly 190,000 distinct CDR3 sequences, 85% of which are singletons. Between about 20 and 30 mg of unsorted bulk tissue served as the source from which RNA and DNA were co-extracted. With chronic HBV infection, the patients were also treatment-naive. The study sampled five separate regions from each tumor. In the case of this clonotype: The antigen is unknown.

Germline lookup yields CDR1 SGHVS and CDR2 FQNEAQ. The CDR3 runs 15 residues. The germline V and J ends were trimmed by 5 bases and 10 bases, with 24 bases remaining between them. Sequencing was carried out using tumor tissue from primary liver carcinoma. The gene calls are TRBV7-8 and TRBJ2-7; maybe TRBD2 (6 bases). This clonotype was obtained from a man in his forties or fifties with primary liver carcinoma and hepatitis B virus infection. The CDR3 region has the DNA TGTGCCAGCAGCATAATCGCGGGGAGCCGGAGGGAACAGTACTTC. It codes for CASSIIAGSRREQYF.